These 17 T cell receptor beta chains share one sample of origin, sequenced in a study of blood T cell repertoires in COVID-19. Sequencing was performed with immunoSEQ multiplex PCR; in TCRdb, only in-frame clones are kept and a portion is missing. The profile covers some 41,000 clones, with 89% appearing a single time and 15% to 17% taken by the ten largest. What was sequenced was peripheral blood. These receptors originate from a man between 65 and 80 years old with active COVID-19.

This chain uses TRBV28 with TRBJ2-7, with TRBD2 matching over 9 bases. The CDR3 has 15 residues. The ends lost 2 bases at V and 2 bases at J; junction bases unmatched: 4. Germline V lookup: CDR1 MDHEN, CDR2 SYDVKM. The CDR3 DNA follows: TGTGCCAGCAGTTTAGCGGGGGGGAGACCCTACGAGCAGTACTTC. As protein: CASSLAGGRPYEQYF.

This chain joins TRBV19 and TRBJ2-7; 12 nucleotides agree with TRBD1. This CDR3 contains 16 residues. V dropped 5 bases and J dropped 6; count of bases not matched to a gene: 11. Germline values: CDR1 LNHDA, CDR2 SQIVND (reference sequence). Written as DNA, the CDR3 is TGTGCCAGTAGTCTCCGGCTGGGACAGGGGGCGGGCGAGCAGTACTTC. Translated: CASSLRLGQGAGEQYF. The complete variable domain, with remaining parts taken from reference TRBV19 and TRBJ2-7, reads DGGITQSPKYLFRKEGQNVTLSCEQNLNHDAMYWYRQDPGQGLRLIYYSQIVNDFQKGDIAEGYSVSREKKESFPLTVTSAQKNPTAFYLCASSLRLGQGAGEQYFGPGTRLTVT.

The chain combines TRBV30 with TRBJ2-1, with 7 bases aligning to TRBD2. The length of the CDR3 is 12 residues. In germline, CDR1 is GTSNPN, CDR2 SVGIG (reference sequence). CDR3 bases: TGTCGCGGGAGAAGGGGTTACAATGAGCAGTTCTTC. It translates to CRGRRGYNEQFF.

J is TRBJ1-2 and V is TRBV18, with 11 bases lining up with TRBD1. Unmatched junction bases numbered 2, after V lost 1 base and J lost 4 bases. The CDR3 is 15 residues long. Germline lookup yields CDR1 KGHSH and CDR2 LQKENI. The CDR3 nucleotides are TGTGCCAGCTCACCACGTGGGACAGGGGGCTATGGCTACACCTTC. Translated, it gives CASSPRGTGGYGYTF. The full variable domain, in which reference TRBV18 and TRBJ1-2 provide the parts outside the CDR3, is NAGVMQNPRHLVRRRGQEARLRCSPMKGHSHVYWYRQLPEEGLKFMVYLQKENIIDESGMPKERFSAEFPKEGPSILRIQQVVRGDSAAYFCASSPRGTGGYGYTFGSGTRLTVV.

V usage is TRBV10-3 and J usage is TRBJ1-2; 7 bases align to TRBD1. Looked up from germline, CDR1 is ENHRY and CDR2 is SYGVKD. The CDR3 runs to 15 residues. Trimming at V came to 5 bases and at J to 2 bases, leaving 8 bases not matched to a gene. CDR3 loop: CAISSRDSKNYGYTF. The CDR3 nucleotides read TGTGCCATCAGTTCCCGGGACAGCAAGAACTATGGCTACACCTTC.

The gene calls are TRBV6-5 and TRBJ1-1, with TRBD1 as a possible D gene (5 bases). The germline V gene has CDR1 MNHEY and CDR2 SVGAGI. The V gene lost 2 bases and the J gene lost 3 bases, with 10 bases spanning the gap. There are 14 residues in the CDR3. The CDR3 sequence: CASSYGRVDTEAFF. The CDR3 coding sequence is TGTGCCAGCAGTTACGGCAGGGTGGACACTGAAGCTTTCTTT.

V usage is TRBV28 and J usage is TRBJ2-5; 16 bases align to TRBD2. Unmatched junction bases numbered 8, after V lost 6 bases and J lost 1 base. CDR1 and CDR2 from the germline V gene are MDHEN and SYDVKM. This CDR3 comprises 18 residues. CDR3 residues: CASSLTGTSGGGQETQYF. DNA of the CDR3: TGTGCCAGCAGCTTAACCGGGACTAGCGGGGGGGGCCAAGAGACCCAGTACTTC.

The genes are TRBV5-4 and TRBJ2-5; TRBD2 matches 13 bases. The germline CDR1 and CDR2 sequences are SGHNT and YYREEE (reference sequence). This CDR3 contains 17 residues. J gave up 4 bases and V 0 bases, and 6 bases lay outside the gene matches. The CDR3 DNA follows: TGTGCCAGCAGCTTGGATACTTGGACTAGCGGGGGAGAGACCCAGTACTTC. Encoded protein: CASSLDTWTSGGETQYF.

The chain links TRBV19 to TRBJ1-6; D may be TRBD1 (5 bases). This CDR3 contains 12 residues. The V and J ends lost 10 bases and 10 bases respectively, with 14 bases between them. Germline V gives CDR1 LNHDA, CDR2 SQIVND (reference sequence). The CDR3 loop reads CATSPRESPLHF. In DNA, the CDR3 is TGTGCCACCTCCCCCAGGGAATCACCCCTCCACTTT. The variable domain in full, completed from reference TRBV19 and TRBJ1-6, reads DGGITQSPKYLFRKEGQNVTLSCEQNLNHDAMYWYRQDPGQGLRLIYYSQIVNDFQKGDIAEGYSVSREKKESFPLTVTSAQKNPTAFYLCATSPRESPLHFGNGTRLTVT.

CDR3 region: CASSFDRDYEQYF. The CDR3 region has the DNA TGTGCCAGCAGTTTCGACAGGGACTACGAGCAGTACTTC. The chain uses TRBV2 and TRBJ2-7, with TRBD1 matching 7 bases. The CDR3 has 13 amino acids. Germline V gene data show CDR1 as SNHLY and CDR2 as FYNNEI. With 5 bases clipped from V and 3 bases from J, the junction kept 4 bases outside the gene matches.

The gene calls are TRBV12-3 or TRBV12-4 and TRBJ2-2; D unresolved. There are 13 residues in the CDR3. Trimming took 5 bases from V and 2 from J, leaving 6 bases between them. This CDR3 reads CASSITNTGELFF. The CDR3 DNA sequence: TGTGCCAGCAGTATAACAAACACCGGGGAGCTGTTTTTT.

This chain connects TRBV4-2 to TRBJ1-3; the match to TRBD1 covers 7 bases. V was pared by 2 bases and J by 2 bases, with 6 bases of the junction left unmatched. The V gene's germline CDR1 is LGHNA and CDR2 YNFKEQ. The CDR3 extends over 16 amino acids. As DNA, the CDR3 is TGTGCCAGCAGCCAACGGGTCCAGGGGGCTGGAAACACCATATATTTT. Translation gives CASSQRVQGAGNTIYF.

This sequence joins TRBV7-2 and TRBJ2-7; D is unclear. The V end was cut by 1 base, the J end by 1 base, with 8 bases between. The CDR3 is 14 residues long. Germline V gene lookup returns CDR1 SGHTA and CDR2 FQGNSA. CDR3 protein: CASSLELQSYEQYF. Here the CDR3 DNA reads TGTGCCAGCAGCTTAGAACTTCAATCCTACGAGCAGTACTTC.

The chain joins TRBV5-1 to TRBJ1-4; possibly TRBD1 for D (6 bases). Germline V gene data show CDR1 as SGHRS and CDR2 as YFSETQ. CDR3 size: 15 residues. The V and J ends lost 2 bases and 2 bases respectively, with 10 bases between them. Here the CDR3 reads CASSLTGSTNEKLFF. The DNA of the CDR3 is TGCGCCAGCAGCTTAACAGGGTCTACTAATGAAAAACTGTTTTTT.

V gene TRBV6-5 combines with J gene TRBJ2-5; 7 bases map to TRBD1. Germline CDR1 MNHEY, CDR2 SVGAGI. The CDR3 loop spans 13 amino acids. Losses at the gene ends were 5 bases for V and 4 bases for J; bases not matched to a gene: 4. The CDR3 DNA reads TGTGCCAGCAGTCTCCGGGACAGAGAGACCCAGTACTTC. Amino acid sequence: CASSLRDRETQYF.

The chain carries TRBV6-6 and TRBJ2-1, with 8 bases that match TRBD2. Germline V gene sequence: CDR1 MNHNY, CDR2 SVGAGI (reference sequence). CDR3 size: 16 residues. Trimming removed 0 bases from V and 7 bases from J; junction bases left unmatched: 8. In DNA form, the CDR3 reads TGTGCCAGCAGTTACTCGAGCGGGGGCGGGGGAAATGAGCAGTTCTTC. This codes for CASSYSSGGGGNEQFF.

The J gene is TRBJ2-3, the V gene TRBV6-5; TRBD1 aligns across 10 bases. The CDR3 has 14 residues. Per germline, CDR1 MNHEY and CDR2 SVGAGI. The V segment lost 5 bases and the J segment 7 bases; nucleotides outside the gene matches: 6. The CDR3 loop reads CASSPGQGGYTQYF. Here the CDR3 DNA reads TGTGCCAGCAGTCCAGGACAGGGGGGATATACGCAGTATTTT.